These T cell receptor beta chains were read from a single sample in a study of blood T cells in healthy people across ages. TCRdb reprocessed the 5' RACE reads with MiXCR, giving one entry per CDR3 protein. The sample has 910,000 or so distinct CDR3 sequences, approximately 50% seen once. Sequenced: blood. These TCRs come from a woman aged 60-75 years in good health. The CDR3 runs from the conserved cysteine through the conserved F or W. D genes are given only for firm matches. Some rows have no size entry. The others give once, few or many, or a class for an expanded clone.

D: NA
V: TRBV15
J: TRBJ2-3
size: once
CDR3: CATSSGGLTDTQYF
DNA: TGTGCCACCAGCAGCGGGGGGCTCACAGATACGCAGTATTTT

D: NA
V: TRBV20-1
J: TRBJ1-1
size: NA
CDR3: CSAADPNPTEAFF
DNA: TGCAGTGCTGCCGATCCCAACCCCACTGAAGCTTTCTTT

D: NA
V: TRBV7-2
J: TRBJ2-7
size: NA
CDR3: CASSPWGSAGYEQYF
DNA: TGTGCCAGCAGCCCGTGGGGTTCCGCTGGCTACGAGCAGTACTTC

D: TRBD1
V: TRBV5-1
J: TRBJ2-2
size: NA
CDR3: CASSPGTVITGELFF
DNA: TGCGCCAGCAGTCCCGGGACAGTTATCACCGGGGAGCTGTTTTTT

D: NA
V: TRBV20-1
J: TRBJ1-2
size: NA
CDR3: CSARAPGVYGYTF
DNA: TGCAGTGCTAGAGCGCCAGGGGTCTATGGCTACACCTTC

D: NA
V: TRBV6-6
J: TRBJ1-6
size: NA
CDR3: CASRTLRDSPLHF
DNA: TGTGCCAGCAGGACTCTCAGGGACTCACCCCTCCACTTT

D: NA
V: TRBV12-3/TRBV12-4
J: TRBJ1-6
size: NA
CDR3: CASSLLIESSYNSPLHF
DNA: TGTGCCAGCAGTTTACTGATTGAAAGCTCCTATAATTCACCCCTCCACTTT

D: NA
V: TRBV20-1
J: TRBJ2-3
size: many
CDR3: CSAESRGTRSDTQYF
DNA: TGCAGTGCCGAATCGCGCGGGACAAGGTCAGATACGCAGTATTTT

D: NA
V: TRBV20-1
J: TRBJ2-3
size: few
CDR3: CSARGEADTQYF
DNA: TGCAGTGCTAGAGGGGAAGCAGATACGCAGTATTTT

D: TRBD1
V: TRBV20-1
J: TRBJ2-1
size: NA
CDR3: CSARLPGQGNEQFF
DNA: TGCAGTGCTAGATTACCGGGACAGGGGAATGAGCAGTTCTTC

D: NA
V: TRBV29-1
J: TRBJ2-7
size: NA
CDR3: CSVDGQAYNEQYF
DNA: TGCAGCGTTGATGGGCAGGCCTACAATGAGCAGTACTTC

D: NA
V: TRBV2
J: TRBJ2-1
size: NA
CDR3: CASKTRLIASSYNEQFF
DNA: TGTGCCAGCAAGACTAGACTTATCGCGAGCTCCTACAATGAGCAGTTCTTC

D: NA
V: TRBV6-2/TRBV6-3
J: TRBJ2-7
size: many
CDR3: CASSYPLKGRAPYEQYF
DNA: TGTGCCAGCAGTTACCCTTTGAAGGGGAGAGCCCCCTACGAGCAGTACTTC

D: TRBD2
V: TRBV10-3
J: TRBJ2-5
size: NA
CDR3: CAISEQPGRGDSETQYF
DNA: TGTGCCATCAGTGAACAACCAGGGAGGGGCGATTCAGAGACCCAGTACTTC

D: TRBD1
V: TRBV2
J: TRBJ2-7
size: NA
CDR3: CASTKDRGGNEQYF
DNA: TGTGCCAGCACCAAGGACAGGGGAGGCAACGAGCAGTACTTC

D: NA
V: TRBV5-5
J: TRBJ2-7
size: NA
CDR3: CASSTLWAAYEQYF
DNA: TGTGCCAGCAGCACCCTTTGGGCGGCCTACGAGCAGTACTTC

D: NA
V: TRBV5-5
J: TRBJ2-3
size: NA
CDR3: CASYGSGTDTQYF
DNA: TGTGCCAGCTACGGCTCAGGTACAGATACGCAGTATTTT

D: TRBD2
V: TRBV12-3/TRBV12-4
J: TRBJ2-4
size: many
CDR3: CASTPPGGPDQYF
DNA: TGTGCCAGCACCCCGCCGGGAGGTCCCGATCAGTACTTC

D: TRBD2
V: TRBV27
J: TRBJ2-7
size: few
CDR3: CASSGLATSGSHEQYF
DNA: TGTGCCAGCAGTGGCCTGGCGACTAGCGGGAGCCACGAGCAGTACTTC

D: TRBD2
V: TRBV2
J: TRBJ2-3
size: NA
CDR3: CASSELAGTTDTQYF
DNA: TGTGCCAGCAGTGAACTAGCGGGGACCACAGATACGCAGTATTTT

D: TRBD1
V: TRBV25-1
J: TRBJ1-4
size: NA
CDR3: CASSARWGQGGPGGEKLFF
DNA: TGTGCCAGCAGTGCCCGGTGGGGACAGGGAGGGCCCGGAGGTGAAAAACTGTTTTTT

D: NA
V: TRBV29-1
J: TRBJ2-5
size: NA
CDR3: CSVDFLDSQETQYF
DNA: TGCAGCGTTGACTTCCTGGACAGCCAAGAGACCCAGTACTTC

D: NA
V: TRBV3-1
J: TRBJ2-1
size: few
CDR3: CASSQYPSQSGGIKEWWFF
DNA: TGTGCCAGCAGCCAATACCCCAGCCAATCAGGCGGGATTAAGGAGTGGTGGTTCTTC

D: NA
V: TRBV7-2
J: TRBJ2-3
size: once
CDR3: CASNPLAGGTDTQYF
DNA: TGTGCCAGCAACCCCCTGGCAGGCGGTACAGATACGCAGTATTTT

D: NA
V: TRBV20-1
J: TRBJ1-1
size: NA
CDR3: CSARDGAQQNTEAFF
DNA: TGCAGTGCTAGAGATGGTGCTCAGCAGAACACTGAAGCTTTCTTT

D: NA
V: TRBV6-6
J: TRBJ1-6
size: few
CDR3: CASTSGLLDNSPLHF
DNA: TGTGCCAGCACCTCCGGATTACTGGATAATTCACCCCTCCACTTT

D: TRBD1
V: TRBV18
J: TRBJ2-5
size: NA
CDR3: CASSPPGTGETQYF
DNA: TGTGCCAGCTCACCACCGGGGACAGGCGAGACCCAGTACTTC

D: TRBD1
V: TRBV7-3
J: TRBJ2-1
size: NA
CDR3: CASSSTGLYNEQFF
DNA: TGTGCCAGCAGCTCGACAGGGCTCTACAATGAGCAGTTCTTC

D: NA
V: TRBV20-1
J: TRBJ2-1
size: NA
CDR3: CSAPKVGAGNEQFF
DNA: TGCAGTGCTCCTAAGGTGGGAGCCGGCAATGAGCAGTTCTTC

D: NA
V: TRBV11-2
J: TRBJ2-5
size: NA
CDR3: CAGSLGSIGTQYF
DNA: TGTGCCGGCAGCTTAGGCTCAATCGGGACCCAGTACTTC

D: NA
V: TRBV14
J: TRBJ2-1
size: NA
CDR3: CASSPRGRSYNEQFF
DNA: TGTGCCAGCAGCCCGCGCGGCCGCTCCTACAATGAGCAGTTCTTC

D: NA
V: TRBV7-6
J: TRBJ2-7
size: once
CDR3: CASSRFGGPSSYEQYF
DNA: TGTGCCAGCAGCCGGTTCGGGGGCCCTAGCTCCTACGAGCAGTACTTC

D: TRBD1
V: TRBV10-3
J: TRBJ2-7
size: few
CDR3: CAIRHGTGAYEQYF
DNA: TGTGCCATCAGACACGGGACAGGGGCCTACGAGCAGTACTTC

D: NA
V: TRBV20-1
J: TRBJ2-7
size: NA
CDR3: CSAQGARYDQYF
DNA: TGCAGTGCCCAAGGGGCTAGGTACGATCAGTACTTC

D: NA
V: TRBV7-2
J: TRBJ2-7
size: NA
CDR3: CASSLELQGLFSYEQYF
DNA: TGTGCCAGCAGCTTAGAACTACAGGGATTATTCTCCTACGAGCAGTACTTC

D: NA
V: TRBV20-1
J: TRBJ2-7
size: NA
CDR3: CSARSQSYEQYF
DNA: TGCAGTGCTAGGAGCCAGTCCTACGAGCAGTACTTC

D: TRBD1
V: TRBV6-1
J: TRBJ2-3
size: NA
CDR3: CASSEPGTGVTDTQYF
DNA: TGTGCCAGCAGTGAACCCGGGACAGGGGTCACAGATACGCAGTATTTT

D: NA
V: TRBV7-9
J: TRBJ2-7
size: NA
CDR3: CASSLPSSTRGSYEQYF
DNA: TGTGCCAGCAGCTTACCTTCCTCCACCAGAGGATCCTACGAGCAGTACTTC

D: NA
V: TRBV30
J: TRBJ1-2
size: NA
CDR3: CAGRENYGYTF
DNA: TGTGCCGGGAGGGAGAACTATGGCTACACCTTC

D: TRBD2
V: TRBV30
J: TRBJ2-7
size: NA
CDR3: CAWSSTSGRSEQYF
DNA: TGTGCCTGGAGCTCGACTAGCGGGAGGTCCGAGCAGTACTTC

D: TRBD2
V: TRBV18
J: TRBJ2-7
size: NA
CDR3: CASSPQRPGTSSLEQYF
DNA: TGTGCCAGCTCACCTCAGAGACCCGGGACTAGCTCCCTCGAGCAGTACTTC

D: NA
V: TRBV29-1
J: TRBJ2-5
size: many
CDR3: CSVGRGETQYF
DNA: TGCAGCGTTGGGAGGGGAGAGACCCAGTACTTC

D: NA
V: TRBV7-2
J: TRBJ2-7
size: NA
CDR3: CASSLWNFYEQYF
DNA: TGTGCCAGCAGCCTATGGAATTTCTACGAGCAGTACTTC